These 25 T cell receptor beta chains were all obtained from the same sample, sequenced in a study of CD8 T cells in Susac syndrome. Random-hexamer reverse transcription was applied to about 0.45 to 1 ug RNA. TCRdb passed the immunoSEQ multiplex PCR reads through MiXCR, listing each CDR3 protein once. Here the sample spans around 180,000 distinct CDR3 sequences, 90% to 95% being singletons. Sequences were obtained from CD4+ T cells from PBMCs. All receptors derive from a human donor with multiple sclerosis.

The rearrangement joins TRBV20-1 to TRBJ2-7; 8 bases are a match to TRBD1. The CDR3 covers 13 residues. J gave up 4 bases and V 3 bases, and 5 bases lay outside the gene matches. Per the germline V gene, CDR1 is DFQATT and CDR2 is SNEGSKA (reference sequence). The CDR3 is CSASRGQGYEQYF. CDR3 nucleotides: TGCAGTGCTAGCAGGGGGCAGGGGTACGAGCAGTACTTC.

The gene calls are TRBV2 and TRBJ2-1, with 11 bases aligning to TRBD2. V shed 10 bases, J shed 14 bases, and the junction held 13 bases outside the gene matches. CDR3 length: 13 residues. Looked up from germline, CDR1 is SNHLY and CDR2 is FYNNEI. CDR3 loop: CANKKLAGDGKFF. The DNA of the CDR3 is TGTGCCAACAAAAAACTAGCGGGAGACGGGAAGTTCTTC.

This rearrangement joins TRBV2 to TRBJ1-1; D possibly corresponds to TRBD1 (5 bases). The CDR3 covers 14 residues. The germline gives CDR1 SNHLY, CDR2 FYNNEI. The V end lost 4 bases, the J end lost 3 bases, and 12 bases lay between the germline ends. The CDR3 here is CASSGVREDTEAFF. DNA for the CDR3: TGTGCCAGCAGTGGGGTCAGGGAGGACACTGAAGCTTTCTTT. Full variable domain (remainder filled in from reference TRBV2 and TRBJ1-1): EPEVTQTPSHQVTQMGQEVILRCVPISNHLYFYWYRQILGQKVEFLVSFYNNEISEKSEIFDDQFSVERPDGSNFTLKIRSTKLEDSAMYFCASSGVREDTEAFFGQGTRLTVV.

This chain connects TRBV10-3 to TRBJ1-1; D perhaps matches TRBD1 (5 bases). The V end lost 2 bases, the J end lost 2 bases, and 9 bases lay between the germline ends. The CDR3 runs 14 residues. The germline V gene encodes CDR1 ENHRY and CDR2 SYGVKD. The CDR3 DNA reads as TGTGCCATCAGTGAGGCCAGGGAAAACACTGAAGCTTTCTTT. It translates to CAISEARENTEAFF.

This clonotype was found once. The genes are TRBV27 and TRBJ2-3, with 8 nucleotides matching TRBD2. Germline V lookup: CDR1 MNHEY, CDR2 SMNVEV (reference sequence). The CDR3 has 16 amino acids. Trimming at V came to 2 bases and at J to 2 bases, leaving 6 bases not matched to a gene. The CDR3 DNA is TGTGCCAGCAGTTTAATTAGCGGGAATCCCACAGATACGCAGTATTTT. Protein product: CASSLISGNPTDTQYF.

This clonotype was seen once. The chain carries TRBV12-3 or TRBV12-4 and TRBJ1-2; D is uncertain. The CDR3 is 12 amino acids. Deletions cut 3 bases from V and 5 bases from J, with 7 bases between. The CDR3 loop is CASSFAVYGYTF. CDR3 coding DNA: TGTGCCAGCAGTTTCGCGGTTTATGGCTACACCTTC.

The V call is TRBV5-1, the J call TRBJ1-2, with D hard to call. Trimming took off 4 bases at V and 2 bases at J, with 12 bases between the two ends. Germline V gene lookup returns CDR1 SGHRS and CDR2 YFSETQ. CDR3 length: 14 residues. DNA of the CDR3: TGCGCCAGCAGCCCATCGGCCGGGAACTATGGCTACACCTTC. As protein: CASSPSAGNYGYTF. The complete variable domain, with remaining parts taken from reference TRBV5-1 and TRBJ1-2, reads KAGVTQTPRYLIKTRGQQVTLSCSPISGHRSVSWYQQTPGQGLQFLFEYFSETQRNKGNFPGRFSGRQFSNSRSEMNVSTLELGDSALYLCASSPSAGNYGYTFGSGTRLTVV.

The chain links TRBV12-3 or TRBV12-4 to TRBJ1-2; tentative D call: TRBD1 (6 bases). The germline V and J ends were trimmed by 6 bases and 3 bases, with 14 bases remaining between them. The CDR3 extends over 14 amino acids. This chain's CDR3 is CASSPQQGYYGYTF. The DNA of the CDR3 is TGTGCCAGCAGCCCCCAACAGGGCTACTATGGCTACACCTTC.

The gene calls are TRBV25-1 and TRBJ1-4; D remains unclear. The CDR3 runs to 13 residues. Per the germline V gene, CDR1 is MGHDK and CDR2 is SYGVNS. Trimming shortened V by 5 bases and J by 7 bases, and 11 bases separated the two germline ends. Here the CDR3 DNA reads TGTGCCAGCAGTCGGCAGAATTCTGAAAAACTGTTTTTT. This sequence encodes CASSRQNSEKLFF.

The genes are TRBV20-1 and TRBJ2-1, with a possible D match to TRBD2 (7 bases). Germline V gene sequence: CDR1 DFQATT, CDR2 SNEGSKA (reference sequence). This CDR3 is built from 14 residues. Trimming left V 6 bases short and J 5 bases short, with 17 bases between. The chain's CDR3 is CSARRGGGDNEQFF. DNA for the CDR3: TGCAGTGCCCGAAGGGGGGGCGGGGACAATGAGCAGTTCTTC.

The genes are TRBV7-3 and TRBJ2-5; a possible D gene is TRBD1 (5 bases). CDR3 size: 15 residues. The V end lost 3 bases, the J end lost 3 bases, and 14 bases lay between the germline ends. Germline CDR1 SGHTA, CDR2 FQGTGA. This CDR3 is CASSLGGLREETQYF. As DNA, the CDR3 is TGTGCCAGCAGCTTGGGTGGCCTCAGGGAAGAGACCCAGTACTTC.

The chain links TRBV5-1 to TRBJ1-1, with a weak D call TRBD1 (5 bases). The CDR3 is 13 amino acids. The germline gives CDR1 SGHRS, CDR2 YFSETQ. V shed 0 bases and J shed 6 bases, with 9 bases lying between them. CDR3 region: CASSLGGQAEAFF. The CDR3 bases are TGCGCCAGCAGCTTGGGGGGCCAAGCTGAAGCTTTCTTT.

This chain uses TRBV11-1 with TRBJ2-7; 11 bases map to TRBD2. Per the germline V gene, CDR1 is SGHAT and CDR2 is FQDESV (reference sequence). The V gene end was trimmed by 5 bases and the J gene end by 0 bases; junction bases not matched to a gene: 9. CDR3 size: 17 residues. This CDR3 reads CASSTPRTSGFSYEQYF. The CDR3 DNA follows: TGTGCCAGCAGCACCCCCCGGACTAGCGGGTTCTCCTACGAGCAGTACTTC.

CDR3 nucleotides: TGTGCCTGGAGTGTACTCGGGGCAGATTCCTACGAGCAGTACTTC. As protein: CAWSVLGADSYEQYF. This chain joins TRBV30 and TRBJ2-7, with D perhaps given as TRBD1 or TRBD2 (5 bases each). The CDR3 is 15 residues long. CDR1 is GTSNPN, CDR2 SVGIG, per germline (reference sequence). The V and J ends lost 0 bases and 1 base respectively, with 13 bases between them.

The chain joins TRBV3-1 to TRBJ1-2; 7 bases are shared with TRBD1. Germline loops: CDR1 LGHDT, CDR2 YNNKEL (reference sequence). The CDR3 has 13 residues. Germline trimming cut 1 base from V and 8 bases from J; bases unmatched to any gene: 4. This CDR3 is CASSQGAGGGYTF. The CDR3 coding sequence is TGTGCCAGCAGCCAAGGGGCAGGGGGAGGCTACACCTTC.

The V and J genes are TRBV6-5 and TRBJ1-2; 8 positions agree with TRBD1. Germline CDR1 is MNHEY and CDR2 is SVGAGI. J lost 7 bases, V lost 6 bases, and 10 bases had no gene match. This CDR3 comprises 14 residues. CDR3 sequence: CASRLLRGPGGYTF. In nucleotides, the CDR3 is TGTGCCAGCAGGCTACTCAGGGGGCCGGGTGGCTACACCTTC.

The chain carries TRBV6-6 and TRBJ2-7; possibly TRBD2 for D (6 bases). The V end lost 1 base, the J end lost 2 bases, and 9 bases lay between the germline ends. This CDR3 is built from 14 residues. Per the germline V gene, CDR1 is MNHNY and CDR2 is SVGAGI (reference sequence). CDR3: CASSYFGGTYEQYF. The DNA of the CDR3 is TGTGCCAGCAGTTACTTCGGGGGAACCTACGAGCAGTACTTC.

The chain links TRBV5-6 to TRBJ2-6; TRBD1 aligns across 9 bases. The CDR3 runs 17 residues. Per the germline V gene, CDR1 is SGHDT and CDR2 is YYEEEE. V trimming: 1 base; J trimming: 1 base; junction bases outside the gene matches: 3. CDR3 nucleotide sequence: TGTGCCAGCAGCTTGACAGGGGGCGCGTCTGGGGCCAACGTCCTGACTTTC. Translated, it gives CASSLTGGASGANVLTF.

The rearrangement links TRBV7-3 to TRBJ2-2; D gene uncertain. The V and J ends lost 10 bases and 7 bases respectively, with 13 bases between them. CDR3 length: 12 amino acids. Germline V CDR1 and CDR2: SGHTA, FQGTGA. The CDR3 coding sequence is TGTGCCACCTCCCGTATCGGCGGGGAGCTGTTTTTT. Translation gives CATSRIGGELFF.

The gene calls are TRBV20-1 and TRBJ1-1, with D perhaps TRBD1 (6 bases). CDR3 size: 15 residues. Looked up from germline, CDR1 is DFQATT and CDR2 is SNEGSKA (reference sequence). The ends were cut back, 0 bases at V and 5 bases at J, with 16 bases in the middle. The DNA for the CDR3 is TGCAGTGCTAGAGATCGTCAGGGCCAGGGGACTGAAGCTTTCTTT. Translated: CSARDRQGQGTEAFF.

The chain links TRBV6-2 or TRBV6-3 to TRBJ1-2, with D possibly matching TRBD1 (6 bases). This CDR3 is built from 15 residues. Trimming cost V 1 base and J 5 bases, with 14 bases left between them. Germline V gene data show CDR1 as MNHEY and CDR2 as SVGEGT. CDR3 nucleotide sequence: TGTGCCAGCAGTTACTTGACAGGAGGGGATTATGGCTACACCTTC. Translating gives CASSYLTGGDYGYTF.

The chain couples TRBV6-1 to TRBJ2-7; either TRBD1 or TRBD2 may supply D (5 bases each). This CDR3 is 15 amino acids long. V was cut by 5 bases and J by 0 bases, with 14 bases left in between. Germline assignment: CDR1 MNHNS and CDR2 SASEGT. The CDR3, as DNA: TGTGCCAGCAGTAACCGGGACCCGATCTCCTACGAGCAGTACTTC. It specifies CASSNRDPISYEQYF.

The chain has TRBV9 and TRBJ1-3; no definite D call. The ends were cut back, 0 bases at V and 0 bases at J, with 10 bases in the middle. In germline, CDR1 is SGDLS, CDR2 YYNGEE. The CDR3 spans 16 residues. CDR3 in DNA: TGTGCCAGCAGCGTAGATTCGTTATACTCTGGAAACACCATATATTTT. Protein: CASSVDSLYSGNTIYF.

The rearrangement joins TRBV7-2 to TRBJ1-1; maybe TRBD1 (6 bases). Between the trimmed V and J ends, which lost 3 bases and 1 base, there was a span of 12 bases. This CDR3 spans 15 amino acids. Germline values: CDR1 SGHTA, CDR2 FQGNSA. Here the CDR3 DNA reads TGTGCCAGCAGCTTCTACAGGGCGTCGAACACTGAAGCTTTCTTT. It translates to CASSFYRASNTEAFF.

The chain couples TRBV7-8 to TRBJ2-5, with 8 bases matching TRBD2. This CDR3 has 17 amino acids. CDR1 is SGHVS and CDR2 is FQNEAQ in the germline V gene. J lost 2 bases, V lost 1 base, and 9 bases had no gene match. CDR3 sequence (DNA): TGTGCCAGCAGCTTAGATTGGGCGGGGGGCCTACAAGAGACCCAGTACTTC. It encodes CASSLDWAGGLQETQYF.